This entry concerns a single TCR beta chain. What it recognizes is unknown. A read error is possible here, since a much larger clone lies one base away. CDR1 is SGHTA and CDR2 is FQGNSA in the germline V gene. Trimming removed 2 bases at V and 5 bases at J, with 7 bases between. There are 13 residues in the CDR3. Patients with other autoimmune diseases, uncontrolled infections, pregnancy or lactation were excluded. The evidence that diagnosis relied on was clinical symptoms, serum thyroxine, TRAb, thyroid ultrasound and orbital computed tomography. Amplification of TCR beta CDR3 regions used RNA transcripts. The authors performed first-round RT-PCR with HTBI primers and then a second-round multiplex PCR. One entry per CDR3 protein results from TCRdb running MiXCR on the multiplex PCR reads. The data contain 600,000 to 950,000 distinct CDR3 sequences, around 40% of them singletons. This sample is drawn from a study of Graves' ophthalmopathy and Graves' hyperthyroidism.

Study results and caveats: The model's prediction of ophthalmopathy progression had just over 70% sensitivity and 72% to 80% specificity.

The source material was peripheral blood. The chain carries TRBV7-2 and TRBJ1-5; D unclear. This sequence originates from an adult man with Graves' ophthalmopathy. CDR3 region: CASSLMYDQPQHF. DNA of the CDR3: TGTGCCAGCAGCTTAATGTACGATCAGCCCCAGCATTTT.